The rows below give T cell receptor beta chains drawn from one sample of a study of radiotherapy plus CTLA-4 blockade in lung cancer. Sequencing was performed with immunoSEQ multiplex PCR; in TCRdb, only in-frame clones are kept and a portion is missing. The sample holds more than 40,000 clones; about three quarters are singletons and the top ten take around 3.4%. Material: peripheral blood, obtained from a patient treated with radiotherapy plus ipilimumab. These receptor sequences come from a human donor with non-small cell lung cancer who had a complete response to radiotherapy plus ipilimumab. CDR3s include the opening cysteine and the closing phenylalanine or tryptophan. A D gene is named only where the DNA matches it firmly. Where a row states a size, it is once, few, many or the class of an expanded clone; other rows omit it.

D gene | J gene | V gene | clone size | CDR3 DNA | CDR3 protein
TRBD2 | TRBJ2-5 | TRBV7-9 | . | TGTGCCAGCAGCACAGGACTAGCGGGAGGGCCGGCCCAAGAGACCCAGTACTTC | CASSTGLAGGPAQETQYF
. | TRBJ1-1 | TRBV28 | once | TGTGCCAGCAGTTCCTCCGGGGAGAACACTGAAGCTTTCTTT | CASSSSGENTEAFF
. | TRBJ2-7 | TRBV6-1 | once | TGTGCCAGCAACTTAAGGGTGGCGGGGTCCTACGAGCAGTACTTC | CASNLRVAGSYEQYF
. | TRBJ2-2 | TRBV5-1 | . | TGCGCCAGCAGCTTGGTAGACACTAACACCGGGGAGCTGTTTTTT | CASSLVDTNTGELFF
. | TRBJ2-7 | TRBV4-2 | . | TGTGCCAGCAGCCAAGGGGCAGGGGGGTACTACGAGCAGTACTTC | CASSQGAGGYYEQYF
TRBD1 | TRBJ1-1 | TRBV5-1 | . | TGCGCCAGCAGCTTGACGATCTCACAGGGGGGCTTCAACACTGAAGCTTTCTTT | CASSLTISQGGFNTEAFF
TRBD1 | TRBJ2-7 | TRBV28 | . | TGTGCCAGCAGCGGACAGGGGGCGGGGGAGCAGTACTTC | CASSGQGAGEQYF
TRBD2 | TRBJ2-3 | TRBV19 | once | TGTGCCAGTAGTACGAAAACCGGACTAGCGGGAGTTAATACGCAGTATTTT | CASSTKTGLAGVNTQYF
. | TRBJ1-1 | TRBV7-8 | once | TGTGCCAGCAGCTTAAGCGGGGACCTGAACACTGAAGCTTTCTTT | CASSLSGDLNTEAFF
TRBD1 | TRBJ2-7 | TRBV7-9 | few | TGTGCCAGCAGCCCCCGGGACAGTCTCTACGAGCAGTACTTC | CASSPRDSLYEQYF
. | TRBJ2-5 | TRBV28 | . | TGTGCCACCGGACAGCCTGCTAGGGAGCAGTACTTC | CATGQPAREQYF
TRBD1 | TRBJ2-7 | TRBV15 | . | TGTGCCACCAGCGGAGACAGGGCATCCCACGAGCAGTACTTC | CATSGDRASHEQYF
TRBD1 | TRBJ2-3 | TRBV6-5 | . | TGTGCCAGCAGTTCCCCCGGGACAGGGGGCACAGATACGCAGTATTTT | CASSSPGTGGTDTQYF
. | TRBJ1-2 | TRBV5-6 | . | TGTGCCAGCAGCCTCCGGGGATTGGCCCTGGGAGGCTACACCTTC | CASSLRGLALGGYTF
TRBD2 | TRBJ2-5 | TRBV30 | once | TGTGCCTGGAGTTCCATCCCGGGACTAGCGGGGGGCCAAGAGACCCAGTACTTC | CAWSSIPGLAGGQETQYF
. | TRBJ2-1 | TRBV15 | . | TGTGCCACCAGCCTAGAGGTGGGCTCCTACAATGAGCAGTTCTTC | CATSLEVGSYNEQFF
TRBD2 | TRBJ2-1 | TRBV2 | . | TGTGCCAGCAGGGAACGACTAGCGGGAGCCAATGAGCAGTTCTTC | CASRERLAGANEQFF
. | TRBJ1-2 | TRBV18 | few | TGTGCCAGCTCACCTGCTCTCGGGGGATCGGGCGCCTATGGCTACACCTTC | CASSPALGGSGAYGYTF
TRBD2 | TRBJ2-1 | TRBV30 | . | TGTGCCTGGAGTGTAGTCGGGGGGAGCTCCTACAATGAGCAGTTCTTC | CAWSVVGGSSYNEQFF
TRBD1 | TRBJ2-7 | TRBV5-1 | . | TGCGCCAGCAGCGGACGGACAGGGGCCGAACCCTACGAGCAGTACTTC | CASSGRTGAEPYEQYF
TRBD2 | TRBJ2-1 | TRBV2 | . | TGTGCCAGCAGTGGGGGAGGGTACAATGAGCAGTTCTTC | CASSGGGYNEQFF
TRBD1 | TRBJ1-6 | TRBV2 | . | TGTGCCAGCAGTGTACAGGGGGCGGTAAATTCACCCCTCCACTTT | CASSVQGAVNSPLHF
. | TRBJ1-6 | TRBV14 | . | TGTGCCAGCAGCCAAGAAGGGGTCAACTCACCCCTCCACTTT | CASSQEGVNSPLHF
. | TRBJ2-2 | TRBV5-4 | . | TGTGCCAGCAGCAAGGAGGGCCTCGGGAACACCGGGGAGCTGTTTTTT | CASSKEGLGNTGELFF
TRBD2 | TRBJ2-1 | TRBV9 | . | TGTGCCAGCAGCGTAGACGGGAGGACCGTTAATGAGCAGTTCTTC | CASSVDGRTVNEQFF
TRBD1 | TRBJ1-2 | TRBV7-2 | . | TGTGCCAGCAGCGACAGGGTTCACTATGGCTACACCTTC | CASSDRVHYGYTF
. | TRBJ2-1 | TRBV19 | . | TGTGCCAGTAGTATTTTAGGGACTCCTTACAATGAGCAGTTCTTC | CASSILGTPYNEQFF